These T cell receptor beta chains were read from a single sample in a study of T cell responses to AZD1222 COVID-19 vaccine. Data came from immunoSEQ multiplex PCR; TCRdb stores just in-frame clones and leaves some out. The table shows over 25,000 clones, with around 93% occurring only once. The material sequenced was peripheral blood, taken 28 days after the second AZD1222 dose. These receptors were obtained from an adult who received the AZD1222 COVID-19 vaccine. The conserved cysteine and the conserved F or W are not part of the CDR3 here.

TRBV11-3	TRBJ2-1	ASSLNSINEQF
TRBV3-1/TRBV3-2	TRBJ1-3	ASSTHRGIPPGNTIY
TRBV24-1	TRBJ2-3	ATSDWGTDSTDTQY
TRBV30	TRBJ2-5	AWSVRERETQY
TRBV7-3	TRBJ1-2	ASSLFGGQGAGGYT
TRBV6-6	TRBJ1-2	ASSIVTTGVGYT
TRBV4-1	TRBJ1-4	ASSQDRTGDEKLF
TRBV7-2	TRBJ2-1	ASSSGRERPPF
TRBV19	TRBJ2-1	ASRTSGRVSYNEQF
TRBV5-4	TRBJ2-1	ASSLVSGRTYNEQF
TRBV27	TRBJ1-2	ASSTGGRGYT
TRBV11-3	TRBJ1-1	ASSRGSDYTEAF
TRBV9	TRBJ1-1	ASSAPSGVGTEAF
TRBV28	TRBJ2-1	ASKTGGSRDEQF
TRBV6-5	TRBJ1-1	ASKTTGETEAF
TRBV6-5	TRBJ2-4	ATAGTSENIQY
TRBV19	TRBJ2-7	ASSTGTSGNRFEQY
TRBV6-2/TRBV6-3	TRBJ2-7	ASSYSPSSSYEQY
TRBV9	TRBJ2-4	ASSVSGDRNIQY
TRBV4-2	TRBJ1-2	ASSQEQGADYGYT
TRBV18	TRBJ1-1	ASSGRNTEAF
TRBV12-3/TRBV12-4	TRBJ1-6	ASRETAGSPLH
TRBV15	TRBJ2-2	ATKGPGTNTGELF
TRBV12-3/TRBV12-4	TRBJ1-2	ASSFLASGYT
TRBV28	TRBJ1-5	ASSLGGNLNQPQH
TRBV10-2	TRBJ2-5	ASSRQGTETQY
TRBV7-9	TRBJ1-3	ASSSFPRRQRSSGNTIY
TRBV7-2	TRBJ2-3	ASSLGGTQY